The 23 T cell receptor beta chains in this list originate from one sample, sequenced in a study of cytomegalovirus exposure and HLA in healthy donors. The PCR was carried out with 60 Vbeta primers and 13 Jbeta primers. Sequencing used immunoSEQ multiplex PCR; TCRdb keeps in-frame clones, though not all of them. The sample lists roughly 190,000 clones; around 75% were seen once. Material: PBMCs. The receptors were sampled from a woman between 25 and 40 years old in good health and CMV-seropositive.

This clone was counted a few times. The chain couples TRBV7-6 to TRBJ2-2; TRBD1 matches at 7 bases. The CDR3 is 18 residues long. Germline V lookup: CDR1 SGHVS, CDR2 FNYEAQ. V gave up 1 base and J gave up 1 base; unmatched junction bases: 9. CDR3 nucleotides: TGTGCCAGCAGCTTAGAATTCCCGGGACAGCTGAACACCGGGGAGCTGTTTTTT. This sequence encodes CASSLEFPGQLNTGELFF. Together with reference TRBV7-6 and TRBJ2-2, the CDR3 gives the full variable domain: GAGVSQSPRYKVTKRGQDVALRCDPISGHVSLYWYRQALGQGPEFLTYFNYEAQQDKSGLPNDRFSAERPEGSISTLTIQRTEQRDSAMYRCASSLEFPGQLNTGELFFGEGSRLTVL.

In its sample, this clone was seen once. The sample carries other DNA sequences with the same CDR3. The chain links TRBV2 to TRBJ2-3; a weak D match, TRBD1 (6 bases). The germline V gene encodes CDR1 SNHLY and CDR2 FYNNEI. The CDR3 has 19 amino acids. V lost 4 bases and J 3 bases, leaving 26 bases between the germline ends. CDR3 bases: TGTGCCAGCAGTGTATCCACCGATTCGCAGGGGATTCGGACAGATACGCAGTATTTT. Protein sequence: CASSVSTDSQGIRTDTQYF.

V is TRBV9 and J is TRBJ2-1; 9 nucleotides agree with TRBD1. V gave up 4 bases and J gave up 4 bases; unmatched junction bases: 6. Germline V gives CDR1 SGDLS, CDR2 YYNGEE. The CDR3 sequence is 15 residues long. In DNA, the CDR3 is TGTGCCAGCAGCCCCGGGACAGGGATATACAATGAGCAGTTCTTC. Protein: CASSPGTGIYNEQFF.

The J gene is TRBJ1-5, the V gene TRBV6-5; D is possibly TRBD1 (6 bases). The CDR3 runs 15 residues. Germline lookup yields CDR1 MNHEY and CDR2 SVGAGI. V lost 6 bases to trimming and J lost 7 bases, with 19 bases between them. The DNA of the CDR3 is TGTGCCAGCAGCCGTGGACAGATAGGGGAGCAGCCCCAGCATTTT. It specifies CASSRGQIGEQPQHF.

This clone was seen a single time. The V call is TRBV12-5, the J call TRBJ2-7; 12 nucleotides align to TRBD2. V lost 8 bases and J lost 5; bases outside the gene matches: 4. The CDR3 runs to 13 residues. The germline CDR1 and CDR2 sequences are LGHNT and FRNRAP. Here the CDR3 reads CASQPSGRDEQYF. The CDR3 region has the DNA TGTGCTAGTCAGCCTAGCGGGAGGGACGAGCAGTACTTC.

The chain couples TRBV28 to TRBJ2-7; 8 bases are a match to TRBD1. This CDR3 has 17 residues. The ends lost 8 bases at V and 3 bases at J; junction bases unmatched: 18. CDR1 and CDR2 (germline): MDHEN, SYDVKM. The DNA of the CDR3 is TGTGCCAGCTCTTTCAGGCTAACCCGGGACAGGAACTACGAGCAGTACTTC. As protein: CASSFRLTRDRNYEQYF.

The chain is built from TRBV2 and TRBJ1-1; weak D call: TRBD1 (6 bases). The V end was cut by 6 bases, the J end by 1 base, with 12 bases between. This CDR3 has 14 residues. Looked up from germline, CDR1 is SNHLY and CDR2 is FYNNEI. The CDR3: CASRKDSQNTEAFF. For the CDR3, the DNA is TGTGCCAGCAGGAAGGACAGCCAGAACACTGAAGCTTTCTTT.

The J gene is TRBJ1-1, the V gene TRBV11-2; TRBD1 might be the D (6 bases). V was clipped by 5 bases and J by 3 bases, with 19 bases between them. Per germline, CDR1 SGHAT and CDR2 FQNNGV. The CDR3 has 16 residues. This chain's CDR3 is CASSPTNTGFDTEAFF. CDR3 bases: TGTGCCAGCAGCCCCACCAATACAGGGTTTGACACTGAAGCTTTCTTT.

The V gene is TRBV28, the J gene TRBJ2-1, with no clear D. There are 13 residues in the CDR3. V lost 2 bases to trimming and J lost 2 bases, with 4 bases between them. Per the germline V gene, CDR1 is MDHEN and CDR2 is SYDVKM. This chain's CDR3 is CASSLRPYNEQFF. The CDR3 DNA reads TGTGCCAGCAGTTTACGTCCCTACAATGAGCAGTTCTTC.

This chain links TRBV28 with TRBJ2-1; TRBD2 agrees at 7 bases. This CDR3 contains 16 residues. Germline loops: CDR1 MDHEN, CDR2 SYDVKM. The J segment lost 0 bases and the V segment lost 5 bases, leaving 7 bases of the junction unmatched. CDR3 in amino acids: CASSPPSGTSYNEQFF. DNA for the CDR3: TGTGCCAGCAGTCCACCGAGCGGGACCTCCTACAATGAGCAGTTCTTC.

The chain carries TRBV18 and TRBJ2-1; TRBD2 aligns across 14 bases. Unmatched junction bases numbered 8, after V lost 3 bases and J lost 10 bases. The germline V gene encodes CDR1 KGHSH and CDR2 LQKENI. CDR3 length equals 16 residues. The CDR3 spells CASSPPGLAGVEEQFF. As DNA, the CDR3 is TGTGCCAGCTCACCCCCGGGACTAGCGGGAGTAGAGGAGCAGTTCTTC.

The V and J genes are TRBV7-9 and TRBJ1-2; perhaps TRBD1 as D (6 bases). Germline CDR1 and CDR2: SEHNR and FQNEAQ (reference sequence). Deletions cut 6 bases from V and 1 base from J, with 15 bases between. This CDR3 contains 15 residues. The CDR3 loop reads CASSPGESFNYGYTF. As DNA, the CDR3 is TGTGCCAGCAGTCCAGGGGAAAGCTTTAACTATGGCTACACCTTC.

The chain joins TRBV10-3 to TRBJ2-3; the match to TRBD2 covers 10 bases. The trim removed 3 bases at V and 6 bases at J, leaving 3 bases unmatched. From germline, CDR1 is ENHRY and CDR2 SYGVKD. The CDR3 runs to 14 residues. The CDR3 reads CAISDGTSVDTQYF. The CDR3 bases are TGTGCCATCAGTGATGGGACTAGCGTGGATACGCAGTATTTT.

This clone was counted a single time. In DNA, the CDR3 is TGTGCCAGCCCCCCGAGTACTTTGACAGACTATGGCTACACCTTC. This translates into CASPPSTLTDYGYTF. The rearrangement uses TRBV21-1 and TRBJ1-2; the table's D call TRBD1 went unverified against the DNA. TRBV21-1 counts as a pseudogene. The CDR3 covers 15 residues.

The V and J genes are TRBV5-4 and TRBJ2-7; 9 nucleotides agree with TRBD1. The V and J ends lost 2 bases and 5 bases, in that order; junction bases with no gene match: 8. This CDR3 comprises 15 residues. The germline gives CDR1 SGHNT, CDR2 YYREEE (reference sequence). The CDR3 DNA is TGTGCCAGCAGCTTAGAACAGGGGGCAGGCCACGAGCAGTACTTC. Translated: CASSLEQGAGHEQYF.

This sequence joins TRBV2 and TRBJ2-1; 10 positions match TRBD2. CDR1 and CDR2 from the germline V gene are SNHLY and FYNNEI. The CDR3 consists of 16 residues. V shed 8 bases, J shed 5 bases, and the junction held 12 bases outside the gene matches. The CDR3 DNA reads TGTGCCAGCGGTCGACTAGCGGGCCCGAGGAACAATGAGCAGTTCTTC. Amino acid sequence: CASGRLAGPRNNEQFF.

This clone occurred once. V and J are TRBV5-1 and TRBJ2-3, with D perhaps matching TRBD1 (6 bases). In germline, CDR1 is SGHRS, CDR2 YFSETQ. Deletions cut 4 bases from V and 2 bases from J, with 14 bases between. This CDR3 region has 15 residues. The CDR3 DNA reads as TGCGCCAGCAGCACGACAGGAGCGTTCACAGATACGCAGTATTTT. Its translation: CASSTTGAFTDTQYF.

This sequence joins TRBV5-8 and TRBJ1-2, with 10 bases aligning to TRBD1. Trimming took 4 bases from V and 4 from J; bases not matched to a gene: 4. The length of the CDR3 is 14 residues. In germline, CDR1 is SGHTS, CDR2 YDEGEE. CDR3 region: CASSLRTGGYGYTF. The CDR3 nucleotides are TGTGCCAGCAGCCTTCGGACAGGGGGCTATGGCTACACCTTC. The full variable domain, completed using reference TRBV5-8 and TRBJ1-2, is EAGVTQSPTHLIKTRGQQATLRCSPISGHTSVYWYQQALGLGLQFLLWYDEGEERNRGNFPPRFSGRQFPNYSSELNVNALELEDSALYLCASSLRTGGYGYTFGSGTRLTVV.

J is TRBJ1-5 and V is TRBV7-9, with 7 bases matching TRBD1. V was pared by 5 bases and J by 4 bases, with 5 bases of the junction left unmatched. The CDR3 totals 14 residues. Germline loops: CDR1 SEHNR, CDR2 FQNEAQ (reference sequence). CDR3 sequence reads: CASSPGQPNQPQHF. CDR3 DNA: TGTGCCAGCAGCCCGGGACAGCCTAATCAGCCCCAGCATTTT.

Worth noting for this clone: The sample has other DNA sequences that encode this CDR3 too. This chain uses TRBV28 with TRBJ2-7; 8 bases align to TRBD1. Germline assignment: CDR1 MDHEN and CDR2 SYDVKM. The CDR3 is 13 amino acids. V trimming: 5 bases; J trimming: 3 bases; junction bases outside the gene matches: 3. The chain's CDR3 is CASSGTGGYEQYF. The CDR3 DNA sequence: TGTGCCAGCAGTGGGACAGGTGGCTACGAGCAGTACTTC.

The genes are TRBV5-4 and TRBJ2-3; 10 nucleotides align to TRBD1. Germline assignment: CDR1 SGHNT and CDR2 YYREEE (reference sequence). The V and J ends lost 3 bases and 4 bases, in that order; junction bases with no gene match: 8. CDR3 length equals 16 residues. CDR3 amino acids: CASSSPGQGIADTQYF. The CDR3 bases are TGTGCCAGCAGCTCCCCGGGACAGGGGATTGCAGATACGCAGTATTTT. Filled out from reference TRBV5-4 and TRBJ2-3, the complete variable domain reads ETGVTQSPTHLIKTRGQQVTLRCSSQSGHNTVSWYQQALGQGPQFIFQYYREEENGRGNFPPRFSGLQFPNYSSELNVNALELDDSALYLCASSSPGQGIADTQYFGPGTRLTVL.

This chain connects TRBV6-1 to TRBJ2-5; D is undetermined. The DNA end lines up better with TRBJ2-7; the J call may be wrong. The CDR3 runs to 9 residues. Germline V gives CDR1 MNHNS, CDR2 SASEGT. The chain's CDR3 is CASCYEQYF. The CDR3 bases are TGTGCCAGCTGTTACGAGCAGTACTTC.

This clone appeared once. The chain joins TRBV7-2 to TRBJ2-7; 8 bases map to TRBD2. The CDR3 loop spans 18 amino acids. Trimming removed 4 bases from V and 4 bases from J; junction bases left unmatched: 18. Germline CDR1 SGHTA, CDR2 FQGNSA. The chain's CDR3 is CASSSRASSGWGGYEQYF. The DNA of the CDR3 is TGTGCCAGCAGCTCTAGGGCCTCTAGCGGGTGGGGTGGGTACGAGCAGTACTTC.